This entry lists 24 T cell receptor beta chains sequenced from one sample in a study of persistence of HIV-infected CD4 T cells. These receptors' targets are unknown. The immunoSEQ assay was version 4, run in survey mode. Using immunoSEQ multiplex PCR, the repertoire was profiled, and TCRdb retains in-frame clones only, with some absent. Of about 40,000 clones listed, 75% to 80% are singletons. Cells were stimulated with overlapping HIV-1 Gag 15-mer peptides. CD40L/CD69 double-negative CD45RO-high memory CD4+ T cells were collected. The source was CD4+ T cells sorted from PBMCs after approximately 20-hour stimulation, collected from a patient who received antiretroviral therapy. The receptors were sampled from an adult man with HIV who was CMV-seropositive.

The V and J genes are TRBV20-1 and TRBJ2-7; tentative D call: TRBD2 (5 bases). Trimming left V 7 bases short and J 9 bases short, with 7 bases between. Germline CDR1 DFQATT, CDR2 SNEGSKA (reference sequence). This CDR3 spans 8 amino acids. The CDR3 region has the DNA TGCAGTGTTCGGGGGCAGTACTTC. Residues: CSVRGQYF.

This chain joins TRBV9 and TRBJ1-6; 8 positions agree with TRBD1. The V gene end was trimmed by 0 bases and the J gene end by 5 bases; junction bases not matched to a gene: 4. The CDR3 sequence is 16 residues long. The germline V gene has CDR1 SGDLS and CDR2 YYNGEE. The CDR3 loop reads CASSVEARGHNSPLHF. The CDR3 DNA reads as TGTGCCAGCAGCGTAGAGGCCAGGGGGCATAATTCACCCCTCCACTTT.

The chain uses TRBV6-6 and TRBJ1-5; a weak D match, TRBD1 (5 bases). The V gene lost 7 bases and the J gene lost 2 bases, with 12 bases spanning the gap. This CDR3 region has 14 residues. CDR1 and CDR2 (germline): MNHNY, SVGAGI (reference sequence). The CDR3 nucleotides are TGTGCCAGCACCTGGGGGGGAGGCAATCAGCCCCAGCATTTT. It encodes CASTWGGGNQPQHF.

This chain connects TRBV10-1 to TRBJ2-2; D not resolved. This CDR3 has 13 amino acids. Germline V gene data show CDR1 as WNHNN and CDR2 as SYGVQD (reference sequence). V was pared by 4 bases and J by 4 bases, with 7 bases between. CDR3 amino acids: CASSVLRTGELFF. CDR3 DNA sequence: TGCGCCAGCAGTGTACTACGCACCGGGGAGCTGTTTTTT.

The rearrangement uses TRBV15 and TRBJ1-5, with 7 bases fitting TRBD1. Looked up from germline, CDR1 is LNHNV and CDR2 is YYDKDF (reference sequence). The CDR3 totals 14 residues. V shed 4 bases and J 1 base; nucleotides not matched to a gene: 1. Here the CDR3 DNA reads TGTGCCACCAGCAAGGGACAGAGCAATCAGCCCCAGCATTTT. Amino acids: CATSKGQSNQPQHF.

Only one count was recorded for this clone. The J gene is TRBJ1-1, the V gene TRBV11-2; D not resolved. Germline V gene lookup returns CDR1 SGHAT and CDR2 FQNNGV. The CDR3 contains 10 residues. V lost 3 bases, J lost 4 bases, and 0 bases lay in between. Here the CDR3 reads CASSFTEAFF. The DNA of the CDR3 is TGTGCCAGCAGCTTCACTGAAGCTTTCTTT.

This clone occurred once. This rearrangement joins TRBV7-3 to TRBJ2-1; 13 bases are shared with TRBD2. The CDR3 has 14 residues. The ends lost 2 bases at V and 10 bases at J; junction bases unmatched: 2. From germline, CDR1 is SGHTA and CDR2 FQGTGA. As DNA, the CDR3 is TGTGCCAGCAGCTTAGGGACTAGCGGGGACGAGCAGTTCTTC. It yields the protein CASSLGTSGDEQFF.

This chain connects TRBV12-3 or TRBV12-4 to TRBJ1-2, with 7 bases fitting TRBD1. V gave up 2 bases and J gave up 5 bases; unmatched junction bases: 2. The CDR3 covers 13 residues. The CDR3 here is CASSLSTGYGYTF. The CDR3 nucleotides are TGTGCCAGCAGTTTATCGACAGGGTATGGCTACACCTTC.

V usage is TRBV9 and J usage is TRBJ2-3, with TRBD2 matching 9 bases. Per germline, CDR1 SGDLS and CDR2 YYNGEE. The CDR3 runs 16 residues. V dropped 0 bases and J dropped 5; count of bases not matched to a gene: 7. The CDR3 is CASSVEGREGGDTQYF. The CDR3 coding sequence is TGTGCCAGCAGCGTAGAAGGGCGGGAGGGGGGAGATACGCAGTATTTT.

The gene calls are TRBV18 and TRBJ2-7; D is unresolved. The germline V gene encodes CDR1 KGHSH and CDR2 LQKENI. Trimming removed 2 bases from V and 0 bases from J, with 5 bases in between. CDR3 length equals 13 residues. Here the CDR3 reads CASSPSRSYEQYF. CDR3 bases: TGTGCCAGCTCACCATCCCGCTCCTACGAGCAGTACTTC.

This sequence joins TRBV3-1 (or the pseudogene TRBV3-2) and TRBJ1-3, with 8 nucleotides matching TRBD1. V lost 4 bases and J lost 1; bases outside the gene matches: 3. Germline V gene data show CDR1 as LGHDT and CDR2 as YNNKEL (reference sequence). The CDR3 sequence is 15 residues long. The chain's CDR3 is CASSRQGTSGNTIYF. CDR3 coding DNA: TGTGCCAGCAGCCGACAGGGGACGTCTGGAAACACCATATATTTT.

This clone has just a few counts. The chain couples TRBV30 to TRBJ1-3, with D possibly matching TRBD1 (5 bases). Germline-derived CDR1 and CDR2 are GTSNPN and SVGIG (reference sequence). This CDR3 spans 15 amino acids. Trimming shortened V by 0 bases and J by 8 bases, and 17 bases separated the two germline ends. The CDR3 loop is CAWSVPQGFTDTIYF. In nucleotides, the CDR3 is TGTGCCTGGAGTGTACCCCAGGGTTTTACGGACACCATATATTTT.

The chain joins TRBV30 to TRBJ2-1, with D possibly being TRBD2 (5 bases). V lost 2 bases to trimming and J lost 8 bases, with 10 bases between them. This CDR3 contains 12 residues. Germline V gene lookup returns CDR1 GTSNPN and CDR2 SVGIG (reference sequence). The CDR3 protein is CAWSPRAYEQFF. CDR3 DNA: TGTGCCTGGAGTCCGAGGGCATATGAGCAGTTCTTC.

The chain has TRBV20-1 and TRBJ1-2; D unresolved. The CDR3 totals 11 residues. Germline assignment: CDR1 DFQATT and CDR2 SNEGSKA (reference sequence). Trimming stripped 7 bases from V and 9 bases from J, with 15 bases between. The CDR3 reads CSVKTGTSYTF. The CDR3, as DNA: TGCAGTGTAAAGACCGGTACTAGCTACACCTTC.

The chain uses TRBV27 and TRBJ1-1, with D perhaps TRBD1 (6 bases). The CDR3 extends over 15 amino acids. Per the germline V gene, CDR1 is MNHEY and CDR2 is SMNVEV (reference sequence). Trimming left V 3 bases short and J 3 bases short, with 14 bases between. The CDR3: CASSFGGVGHTEAFF. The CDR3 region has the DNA TGTGCCAGCAGTTTTGGGGGCGTGGGGCACACTGAAGCTTTCTTT.

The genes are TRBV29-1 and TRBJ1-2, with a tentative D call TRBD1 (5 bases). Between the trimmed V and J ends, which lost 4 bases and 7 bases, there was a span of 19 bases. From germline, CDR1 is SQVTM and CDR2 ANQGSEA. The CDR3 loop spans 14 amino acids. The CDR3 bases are TGCAGCGTTGTGGTCGGGGGAGGGCAAGGTGGCTACACCTTC. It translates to CSVVVGGGQGGYTF. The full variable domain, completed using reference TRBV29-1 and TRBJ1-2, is SAVISQKPSRDICQRGTSLTIQCQVDSQVTMMFWYRQQPGQSLTLIATANQGSEATYESGFVIDKFPISRPNLTFSTLTVSNMSPEDSSIYLCSVVVGGGQGGYTFGSGTRLTVV.

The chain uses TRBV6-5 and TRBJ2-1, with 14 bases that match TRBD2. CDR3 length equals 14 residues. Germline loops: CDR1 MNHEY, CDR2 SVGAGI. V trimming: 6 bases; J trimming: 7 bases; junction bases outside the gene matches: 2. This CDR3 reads CASSGLAGGNEQFF. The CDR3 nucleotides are TGTGCCAGCAGCGGACTAGCGGGGGGTAATGAGCAGTTCTTC.

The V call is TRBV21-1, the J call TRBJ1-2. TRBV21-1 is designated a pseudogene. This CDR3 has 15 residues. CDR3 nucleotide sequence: TGTGCCAGCAGCAAAACTCGGGGGGGCATAGAGGGCTACACCTTC. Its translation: CASSKTRGGIEGYTF.

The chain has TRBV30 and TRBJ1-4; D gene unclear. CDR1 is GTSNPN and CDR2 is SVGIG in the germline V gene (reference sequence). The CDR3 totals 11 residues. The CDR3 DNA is TGTGCTTGGGCGGAAGATCGGAAACTGTTTTTT. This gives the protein CAWAEDRKLFF.

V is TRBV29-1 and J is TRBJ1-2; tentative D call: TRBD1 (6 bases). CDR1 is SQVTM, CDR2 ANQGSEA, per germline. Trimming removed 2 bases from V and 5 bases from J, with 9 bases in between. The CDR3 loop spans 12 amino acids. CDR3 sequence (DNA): TGCAGCGTTGAATCGGGGACATATGGCTACACCTTC. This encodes CSVESGTYGYTF.

The CDR3 region is CASSQEASMEAFF. The CDR3 DNA is TGTGCCAGCAGCCAAGAAGCTAGCATGGAAGCTTTCTTT. The chain links TRBV3-1 (or the pseudogene TRBV3-2) to TRBJ1-1; no clear D. Germline V CDR1 and CDR2: LGHDT, YNNKEL (reference sequence). V lost 0 bases to trimming and J lost 8 bases, with 10 bases between them. This CDR3 comprises 13 residues.

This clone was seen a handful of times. CDR3 protein: CASSPRADYGYTF. The CDR3 DNA is TGTGCCAGCAGCCCACGGGCGGACTATGGCTACACCTTC. This rearrangement joins TRBV7-6 to TRBJ1-2; D not resolved. V shed 5 bases and J shed 3 bases, with 10 bases lying between them. Germline lookup yields CDR1 SGHVS and CDR2 FNYEAQ. CDR3 size: 13 residues. The full variable domain, with the rest looked up from reference TRBV7-6 and TRBJ1-2, is GAGVSQSPRYKVTKRGQDVALRCDPISGHVSLYWYRQALGQGPEFLTYFNYEAQQDKSGLPNDRFSAERPEGSISTLTIQRTEQRDSAMYRCASSPRADYGYTFGSGTRLTVV.

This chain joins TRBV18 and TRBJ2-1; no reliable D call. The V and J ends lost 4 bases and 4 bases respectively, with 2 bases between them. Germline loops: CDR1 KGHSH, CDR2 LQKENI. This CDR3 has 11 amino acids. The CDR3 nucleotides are TGTGCCAGCTCACAGTACAATGAGCAGTTCTTC. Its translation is CASSQYNEQFF.

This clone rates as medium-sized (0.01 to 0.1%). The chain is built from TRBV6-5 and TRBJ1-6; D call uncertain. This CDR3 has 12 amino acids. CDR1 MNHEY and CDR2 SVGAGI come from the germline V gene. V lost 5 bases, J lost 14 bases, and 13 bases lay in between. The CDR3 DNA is TGTGCCAGCAGTACCGCCACTCGGGCCCTCCACTTT. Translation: CASSTATRALHF.